Listed below are T cell receptor beta chains from one sample, sequenced in a study of early T cells in non-severe SARS-CoV-2 infection. TCRdb re-analysed the 5' RACE reads in MiXCR, keeping a single row per CDR3 protein. The sample lists tens of thousands of distinct CDR3 sequences, around 10% occurring once. The specimen was whole blood, collected at baseline. These receptors were collected from an adult who was a healthcare worker with PCR-confirmed SARS-CoV-2 infection or an uninfected control (not recorded which). The CDR3 runs from the conserved cysteine through the conserved F or W. The order of the fields is V gene, J gene, CDR3 protein.

v_call: TRBV7-2
j_call: TRBJ1-2
cdr3_aa: CASSLLGQSGYTF

v_call: TRBV2
j_call: TRBJ2-7
cdr3_aa: CASRTGEAPEQYF

v_call: TRBV24-1
j_call: TRBJ2-3
cdr3_aa: CATSVLTRGGQYF

v_call: TRBV20-1
j_call: TRBJ2-7
cdr3_aa: CSARATGDYEQYF

v_call: TRBV6-2/TRBV6-3
j_call: TRBJ2-2
cdr3_aa: CATGTSNTGELFF

v_call: TRBV7-6
j_call: TRBJ1-4
cdr3_aa: CASSAQQGFNEKLFF

v_call: TRBV7-9
j_call: TRBJ1-2
cdr3_aa: CASSGTDNYGYTF

v_call: TRBV7-6
j_call: TRBJ2-7
cdr3_aa: CASSLRRLAGYEQYF

v_call: TRBV20-1
j_call: TRBJ2-3
cdr3_aa: CSATRLAGFTDTQYF

v_call: TRBV7-2
j_call: TRBJ2-7
cdr3_aa: CASTLQRTGSYEQYF

v_call: TRBV5-4
j_call: TRBJ2-3
cdr3_aa: CASSSGSTDTQYF

v_call: TRBV5-1
j_call: TRBJ2-7
cdr3_aa: CASSLEDRRDEQYF

v_call: TRBV6-1
j_call: TRBJ2-7
cdr3_aa: CASSAGLAYEQYF

v_call: TRBV6-7
j_call: TRBJ1-1
cdr3_aa: CASSYSHSVRDTEAFF

v_call: TRBV11-2
j_call: TRBJ2-2
cdr3_aa: CASSKDRNTGELFF

v_call: TRBV18
j_call: TRBJ2-1
cdr3_aa: CASSPRLNEQFF

v_call: TRBV12-3/TRBV12-4
j_call: TRBJ1-1
cdr3_aa: CASSSRPSDKAEAFF

v_call: TRBV7-3
j_call: TRBJ1-1
cdr3_aa: CASSSSPIKTATEAFF

v_call: TRBV20-1
j_call: TRBJ2-1
cdr3_aa: CSARDPMDNEQFF

v_call: TRBV29-1
j_call: TRBJ2-1
cdr3_aa: CSVARTGGGDEQFF

v_call: TRBV29-1
j_call: TRBJ2-7
cdr3_aa: CSVAARDLYEQYF

v_call: TRBV3-1
j_call: TRBJ1-4
cdr3_aa: CASGTPGSATNEKLFF

v_call: TRBV9
j_call: TRBJ1-4
cdr3_aa: CASSPGGSNEKLFF

v_call: TRBV6-2/TRBV6-3
j_call: TRBJ2-7
cdr3_aa: CASYDYGLAGVGEQYF

v_call: TRBV6-5
j_call: TRBJ1-4
cdr3_aa: CASSPPGREKLFF

v_call: TRBV7-6
j_call: TRBJ2-5
cdr3_aa: CASSRSGSVQTQYF

v_call: TRBV7-9
j_call: TRBJ2-5
cdr3_aa: CASTQGGFQETQYF

v_call: TRBV3-1
j_call: TRBJ2-7
cdr3_aa: CASSQDRDYEQYF

v_call: TRBV6-1
j_call: TRBJ1-2
cdr3_aa: CASSDEAGSNYGYTF

v_call: TRBV19
j_call: TRBJ2-5
cdr3_aa: CASSIFKGTGEETQYF

v_call: TRBV5-8
j_call: TRBJ2-7
cdr3_aa: CASSRRTGGVHEQYF

v_call: TRBV11-3
j_call: TRBJ1-5
cdr3_aa: CASSLDQGQGNQPQHF

v_call: TRBV5-1
j_call: TRBJ2-3
cdr3_aa: CASSQGQGALTDTQYF

v_call: TRBV12-3/TRBV12-4
j_call: TRBJ2-7
cdr3_aa: CASSIAGAYPYEQYF

v_call: TRBV2
j_call: TRBJ2-4
cdr3_aa: CASISLAKNIQYF

v_call: TRBV5-1
j_call: TRBJ1-2
cdr3_aa: CASSSPGAASGYTF

v_call: TRBV4-2
j_call: TRBJ2-5
cdr3_aa: CASSQDGRQETQYF

v_call: TRBV25-1
j_call: TRBJ2-5
cdr3_aa: CASSEARYQETQYF

v_call: TRBV18
j_call: TRBJ2-7
cdr3_aa: CASSFGQGYEQYF

v_call: TRBV4-1
j_call: TRBJ1-4
cdr3_aa: CASSQTEIANEKLFF

v_call: TRBV15
j_call: TRBJ1-2
cdr3_aa: CATRDGVRYTF

v_call: TRBV6-5
j_call: TRBJ1-1
cdr3_aa: CASSYSQGDTEAFF

v_call: TRBV29-1
j_call: TRBJ2-5
cdr3_aa: CSAHPGETQYF

v_call: TRBV4-1
j_call: TRBJ2-3
cdr3_aa: CASSPRERTTPTDTQYF

v_call: TRBV29-1
j_call: TRBJ1-1
cdr3_aa: CSVPGTANTEAFF

v_call: TRBV9
j_call: TRBJ2-3
cdr3_aa: CASSVGQGRTDTQYF

v_call: TRBV29-1
j_call: TRBJ2-3
cdr3_aa: CSVVVTDTQYF

v_call: TRBV23-1
j_call: TRBJ2-3
cdr3_aa: CASSQSWGFDTDTQYF

v_call: TRBV12-5
j_call: TRBJ2-7
cdr3_aa: CASGQGFYEQYF

v_call: TRBV5-1
j_call: TRBJ2-1
cdr3_aa: CASSLQGANEQFF

v_call: TRBV14
j_call: TRBJ2-2
cdr3_aa: CASSPQIRGPSTGELFF

v_call: TRBV7-9
j_call: TRBJ2-3
cdr3_aa: CASTPEGSGSDTQYF

v_call: TRBV7-9
j_call: TRBJ1-1
cdr3_aa: CASSTGLHTEAFF